This T cell receptor beta chain was observed in a study of Ad26.COV2.S vaccination and SARS-CoV-2 variants. Points from the study as a whole: Post-vaccination breadth of spike-specific CD8+ and CD4+ T cell responses was reportedly substantial. Higher spike-specific TCR breadth was found in vaccine recipients than in placebo recipients. Vaccinated and placebo-treated recipients had similar non-spike TCR breadth.

Notes on this clone: The antigen remains undetermined.

Germline assignment: CDR1 MNHEY and CDR2 SVGEGT. Trimming took 3 bases from V and 4 from J, leaving 18 bases between them. This CDR3 spans 16 amino acids. Treatment indicated: roughly 20 received Ad26.COV2.S at low or high dose, single or two shots; roughly 5 received placebo; per-sample allocation not given. The samples date from day 63 after the first vaccine or placebo injection. The vaccine antigen was prefusion-stabilized Wuhan SARS-CoV-2 spike. Profiled with immunoSEQ multiplex PCR; TCRdb holds only in-frame clones, not every one. Among around 310,000 clones, roughly nine tenths were seen once, and the ten largest hold around 5.5%.

Sample: peripheral blood, taken in a trial of Ad26.COV2.S vaccine versus placebo. The rearrangement joins TRBV6-2 or TRBV6-3 to TRBJ1-1, with unresolved D. The source of this sequence is a person aged 18-65 years who received the Ad26.COV2.S COVID-19 vaccine or a placebo. The CDR3 sequence is CASSYSTLGFGTEAFF. The CDR3 coding sequence is TGTGCCAGCAGTTATAGCACACTAGGGTTCGGCACTGAAGCTTTCTTT.